Listed here are 2 T cell receptor beta chains from one sample, sequenced in a study of blood T cell repertoires in COVID-19. TCRdb keeps only in-frame clones here, not all; method: immunoSEQ multiplex PCR. This table holds about 220,000 clones, approximately 80% found once. The specimen sequenced was PBMCs or T cells enriched from blood (not recorded which). The source of these receptors is a woman aged 60-75 years who had recovered from COVID-19.

This clone was observed once. The rearrangement uses TRBV4-3 and TRBJ1-2; D gene unclear. Germline-derived CDR1 and CDR2 are LGHNA and YSLEER. Trimming removed 0 bases at V and 5 bases at J, with 16 bases between. There are 16 residues in the CDR3. Written as DNA, the CDR3 is TGCGCCAGCAGCCAAGATATGTCCGGAGAATGGTATGGCTACACCTTC. It encodes CASSQDMSGEWYGYTF.

The genes are TRBV5-6 and TRBJ1-1; 9 bases match TRBD1. This CDR3 has 14 residues. In germline, CDR1 is SGHDT, CDR2 YYEEEE. With 4 bases clipped from V and 5 bases from J, the junction kept 6 bases outside the gene matches. The CDR3 is CASSRTGGWTEAFF. The CDR3 DNA sequence: TGTGCCAGCAGCCGAACAGGGGGCTGGACTGAAGCTTTCTTT.